This TCR beta chain comes out of a study of blood T cell repertoires in COVID-19. Study overall: The United States, Italy and Spain provided the acute and convalescent COVID-19 samples. PBMCs, B-cell-depleted T cells, or T cells were the source of the cDNA or gDNA that made up the material.

Authors' processing steps: From reference gene primer amplification, estimates of nucleated cell counts were derived. Repertoires were generated with immunoSEQ multiplex PCR, while TCRdb's copy carries only in-frame clones and drops some. From that table come the V and J calls and clone size; the DNA was used to work out D and trimming. The table has 120,000 or so clones, more than 80% seen once. The CDR3 spans 13 residues. Per germline, CDR1 SNHLY and CDR2 FYNNEI. The V end was cut by 4 bases, the J end by 1 base, with 7 bases between. The receptor comes from a man between 65 and 85 years old with active or convalescent COVID-19. The V and J genes are TRBV2 and TRBJ1-1; a possible D gene is TRBD1 (5 bases). The source material was peripheral blood. The DNA of the CDR3 is TGTGCCAGCAGTGTAGGGGAGAACACTGAAGCTTTCTTT. Its protein product is CASSVGENTEAFF. The full variable domain, its missing parts supplied by reference TRBV2 and TRBJ1-1, is EPEVTQTPSHQVTQMGQEVILRCVPISNHLYFYWYRQILGQKVEFLVSFYNNEISEKSEIFDDQFSVERPDGSNFTLKIRSTKLEDSAMYFCASSVGENTEAFFGQGTRLTVV.